This T cell receptor beta chain derives from a study of PD-1 blockade in classical Hodgkin lymphoma. Study-level points and caveats: Significant TCR diversity gains by C4D1 occurred in CD4+ but not CD8+ cells. Underlying causes for the observed repertoire differences were not defined, possibly disease activity or prior therapy. When nivolumab was started under 1 year after ASCT, patients were excluded.

Libraries were prepared by immunoSEQ multiplex PCR; TCRdb keeps only in-frame clonotypes and omits some of them. This table has about 58,000 clones, more than 70% appearing once. Germline V CDR1 and CDR2: SNHLY, FYNNEI. This CDR3 has 13 residues. Germline trimming cut 8 bases from V and 4 bases from J; bases unmatched to any gene: 5. Exposure to brentuximab vedotin varied, and each patient had relapsed following autologous stem cell transplantation. Under best response, outcomes were complete response, partial response or progressive disease. In regard to this clone: The antigen remains undetermined.

Material: peripheral blood mononuclear cells (PBMCs), obtained before the second cycle of nivolumab. The chain links TRBV2 to TRBJ1-3; TRBD1 agrees at 7 bases. The receptor's source is a human donor with classical Hodgkin lymphoma. CDR3 sequence (DNA): TGTGCCAGCCGTCCGGGACAGGGAAACACCATATATTTT. Protein product: CASRPGQGNTIYF.